The rows below give T cell receptor beta chains drawn from one sample of a study of cytomegalovirus exposure and HLA in healthy donors. Sequencing was performed with immunoSEQ multiplex PCR; in TCRdb, only in-frame clones are kept and a portion is missing. The table lists about 160,000 clones, roughly 79% of them singletons. The sample comprised PBMCs. The receptors shown here come from a young man in good health and CMV-seropositive. The CDR3 runs from the conserved cysteine through the conserved F or W. The D gene is left open where the match is weak. Clone size is shown for a subset of rows, as once, few, many or a class of expanded clone.

size,D,length,J,V,DNA,CDR3
.,TRBD1,16,TRBJ1-4,TRBV10-3,TGTGCCATCAGTGAGTCGGTGGGACAGGGGGCTGAAAAACTGTTTTTT,CAISESVGQGAEKLFF
.,.,14,TRBJ2-7,TRBV2,TGTGCCAGCAGTGAAACCCCACGGTTCCACGAGCAGTACTTC,CASSETPRFHEQYF
.,.,14,TRBJ2-7,TRBV15,TGTGCCACCAGCAGAGTGGGGGACTCCTACGAGCAGTACTTC,CATSRVGDSYEQYF
few,.,16,TRBJ1-4,TRBV5-6,TGTGCCAGCAGCTTGGCCGGGATCACAACTAATGAAAAACTGTTTTTT,CASSLAGITTNEKLFF
.,TRBD2,14,TRBJ2-7,TRBV30,TGTGCCTGGAGTGCGTCTAGCGGGTGGTACGAGCAGTACTTC,CAWSASSGWYEQYF
.,TRBD1,13,TRBJ2-1,TRBV10-2,TGCGCCAGCACGGGACAGGGTTACAATGAGCAGTTCTTC,CASTGQGYNEQFF
.,TRBD1,14,TRBJ1-3,TRBV7-6,TGTGCCAGCAGCCCCGGGACAGCTGGAAACACCATATATTTT,CASSPGTAGNTIYF
.,TRBD1,17,TRBJ1-1,TRBV7-2,TGTGCCAGCAGCTCTCAACGACAGGGGGCGAGGAACACTGAAGCTTTCTTT,CASSSQRQGARNTEAFF
.,.,13,TRBJ1-2,TRBV6-5,TGTGCCAGTCACGACCTCGGCGGCTATGGCTACACCTTC,CASHDLGGYGYTF
.,.,15,TRBJ1-3,TRBV2,TGTGCCAGCAGCCCCAGTTGGGGGGCTGGAAACACCATATATTTT,CASSPSWGAGNTIYF
.,TRBD2,16,TRBJ2-3,TRBV7-9,TGTGCCAGCAGCTTTACGGGAGGGCGGGGCACAGATACGCAGTATTTT,CASSFTGGRGTDTQYF
.,TRBD2,15,TRBJ2-1,TRBV28,TGTGCCAGCAGTCCGGGGGGACTTACCTACAATGAGCAGTTCTTC,CASSPGGLTYNEQFF
once,TRBD1,15,TRBJ2-1,TRBV5-1,TGCGCCAGCAGCCTTGGACAGGGGGCTATGCATGAGCAGTTCTTC,CASSLGQGAMHEQFF
.,.,15,TRBJ1-1,TRBV14,TGTGCCAGCAGCCGCGAGGGGGGGACTGGCACTGAAGCTTTCTTT,CASSREGGTGTEAFF
.,TRBD1,12,TRBJ2-3,TRBV27,TGTGCCAGCAGTTTGACGGGGACAGCGCAGTATTTT,CASSLTGTAQYF
.,TRBD1,15,TRBJ2-7,TRBV5-4,TGTGCCAGCAGCCTCGGACAGGGGGGACTTTACGAGCAGTACTTC,CASSLGQGGLYEQYF
.,.,15,TRBJ1-1,TRBV10-1,TGCGCCAGCAGTGAGTCGCGGGGCCTGGGCACTGAAGCTTTCTTT,CASSESRGLGTEAFF
.,.,13,TRBJ1-5,TRBV13,TGTGCCAGCAGCTCCGACAGGAATCAGCCCCAGCATTTT,CASSSDRNQPQHF
.,.,14,TRBJ1-1,TRBV27,TGTGCCAGCACTACAGCTAATGGGAACACTGAAGCTTTCTTT,CASTTANGNTEAFF
.,TRBD1,15,TRBJ2-1,TRBV9,TGTGCCAGCAGCCCAGGGACAGCCCGGTGGAATGAGCAGTTCTTC,CASSPGTARWNEQFF
.,.,14,TRBJ2-1,TRBV21-1,TGTGCCAGAGTCGACATAGGGGGTAACAATGAGCAGTTCTTC,CARVDIGGNNEQFF
.,TRBD2,15,TRBJ2-1,TRBV6-4,TGTGCCAGCAGTGAAATAGCGGGGGACTACAATGAGCAGTTCTTC,CASSEIAGDYNEQFF
.,.,13,TRBJ2-1,TRBV27,TGTGCCAGCAGTTTATTAGATTACAATGAGCAGTTCTTC,CASSLLDYNEQFF
.,.,14,TRBJ2-6,TRBV12-5,TGTGCTAGTGGAGTTAGCTCTGGGGCCAACGTCCTGACTTTC,CASGVSSGANVLTF
.,TRBD2,15,TRBJ2-2,TRBV19,TGTGCCAGTAGTTCACTAGCGGGATTGGCCGGGGAGCTGTTTTTT,CASSSLAGLAGELFF
.,.,13,TRBJ1-5,TRBV6-5,TGTGCCAGCAGTGACACGCAGTATCAGCCCCAGCATTTT,CASSDTQYQPQHF
once,.,14,TRBJ1-1,TRBV5-1,TGCGCCAGCAGCTTGGGCCAGGGATTTACTGAAGCTTTCTTT,CASSLGQGFTEAFF
.,.,12,TRBJ2-7,TRBV15,TGTGCCACCAGCAGAGCAACAGGAGAGCAGTACTTC,CATSRATGEQYF
.,TRBD1,16,TRBJ2-3,TRBV19,TGTGCCAGTAGTATAGGGGACAGCCCTAGCACAGATACGCAGTATTTT,CASSIGDSPSTDTQYF
.,TRBD1,14,TRBJ2-5,TRBV6-1,TGTGCCAGCAGCGGACAGGGGAGCCGGGAGACCCAGTACTTC,CASSGQGSRETQYF
.,.,15,TRBJ1-1,TRBV6-5,TGTGCCAGCAGTTACTCAGCAGGGACAAACACTGAAGCTTTCTTT,CASSYSAGTNTEAFF
.,TRBD1,12,TRBJ1-2,TRBV10-2,TGCGCCATCAGGGACAGGGGAACTGGCTACACCTTC,CAIRDRGTGYTF
.,TRBD1,13,TRBJ2-7,TRBV27,TGTGCCAGCAGTAGACAGGGGAACTACGAGCAGTACTTC,CASSRQGNYEQYF
.,.,18,TRBJ2-2,TRBV5-1,TGCGCCAGCAGCTTTGGTGGCAGGGGTGAATCACAAACCGGGGAGCTGTTTTTT,CASSFGGRGESQTGELFF
.,TRBD1,15,TRBJ2-7,TRBV28,TGTGCCAGCAGTTCCCTGGCGACAGGGGGAAACGAGCAGTACTTC,CASSSLATGGNEQYF
.,.,14,TRBJ2-7,TRBV7-9,TGTGCCAGCAGCTTAGGGCAGGGAGGCGACGAGCAGTACTTC,CASSLGQGGDEQYF
.,.,15,TRBJ2-2,TRBV28,TGTGCCAGCAGAGTAGGGGTTGCGAGCACCGGGGAGCTGTTTTTT,CASRVGVASTGELFF
.,.,12,TRBJ2-5,TRBV25-1,TGTGCCAGCAGTGACTCAGGAGAGACCCAGTACTTC,CASSDSGETQYF
.,.,16,TRBJ1-3,TRBV4-1,TGCGCCAGCAGCCAAGATGGTGGCAGAGGAGGAAACACCATATATTTT,CASSQDGGRGGNTIYF
once,TRBD2,13,TRBJ2-1,TRBV5-4,TGTGCCAGCAGCCAATCTGGGACTAGTGAACAGTTCTTC,CASSQSGTSEQFF
.,.,14,TRBJ1-1,TRBV5-6,TGTGCCAGCAGCTTGGTGGGCCCTGACACTGAAGCTTTCTTT,CASSLVGPDTEAFF
.,TRBD2,15,TRBJ2-7,TRBV19,TGTGCCAGTAGTCCCGGGACTAGCGGGAGCTACGAGCAGTACTTC,CASSPGTSGSYEQYF
.,.,15,TRBJ1-5,TRBV28,TGTGCCAGCGAGGAGCCATCTTATAGCAATCAGCCCCAGCATTTT,CASEEPSYSNQPQHF
.,.,14,TRBJ1-4,TRBV6-1,TGTGCCAGCAGTGAAGGAGGGTCCAATGAAAAACTGTTTTTT,CASSEGGSNEKLFF
.,.,14,TRBJ2-2,TRBV29-1,TGCAGCGTTGAAGATGGAAAGGGGTCCGGGGAGCTGTTTTTT,CSVEDGKGSGELFF
.,.,12,TRBJ2-1,TRBV7-8,TGTGCCAGCGGAACGGGGTCGGGTGAGCAGTTCTTC,CASGTGSGEQFF
.,.,16,TRBJ1-1,TRBV5-1,TGCGCCAGCAGCTTGGCCCAAAGGGGGATGAACACTGAAGCTTTCTTT,CASSLAQRGMNTEAFF
few,.,12,TRBJ2-2,TRBV5-1,TGCGCCAGCAGCCCGGACACCGGGGAGCTGTTTTTT,CASSPDTGELFF
.,.,11,TRBJ2-1,TRBV29-1,TGCAGCGTTGTCCTCTACAATGAGCAGTTCTTC,CSVVLYNEQFF
.,.,15,TRBJ2-1,TRBV11-2,TGTGCCAGCAGCCAAACTAGTGGGGGGATCAATGAGCAGTTCTTC,CASSQTSGGINEQFF
.,TRBD1,14,TRBJ1-5,TRBV4-3,TGCGCCAGCAGCCAAGGACAGGGCGCTAAGCCCCAGCATTTT,CASSQGQGAKPQHF
.,.,15,TRBJ2-1,TRBV9,TGTGCCAGCAGCGAAGGGGCTCAGGTTTACAATGAGCAGTTCTTC,CASSEGAQVYNEQFF
.,TRBD1,16,TRBJ2-1,TRBV4-2,TGTGCCAGCAGCCAAGATCGGACAGGGCCGGGCAATGAGCAGTTCTTC,CASSQDRTGPGNEQFF